This T cell receptor beta chain came from a study of cytomegalovirus exposure and HLA in healthy donors. The PCR employed 60 Vbeta primers together with 13 Jbeta primers. Assay used: immunoSEQ multiplex PCR; TCRdb lists only in-frame clones, some missing. Altogether approximately 170,000 clones are present, around 78% being singletons, with the ten largest covering roughly 1%. Losses at the gene ends were 8 bases for V and 2 bases for J; bases not matched to a gene: 10. The CDR3 extends over 16 amino acids. Germline V gives CDR1 SNHLY, CDR2 FYNNEI. The sequencing sample was made of PBMCs. This rearrangement joins TRBV2 to TRBJ2-2; 8 bases map to TRBD2. The sequence derives from a woman in her thirties or forties in good health and CMV-seronegative. Here the CDR3 reads CASRYLAGLNTGELFF. CDR3 coding DNA: TGTGCCAGCCGTTACCTAGCGGGCCTTAACACCGGGGAGCTGTTTTTT.